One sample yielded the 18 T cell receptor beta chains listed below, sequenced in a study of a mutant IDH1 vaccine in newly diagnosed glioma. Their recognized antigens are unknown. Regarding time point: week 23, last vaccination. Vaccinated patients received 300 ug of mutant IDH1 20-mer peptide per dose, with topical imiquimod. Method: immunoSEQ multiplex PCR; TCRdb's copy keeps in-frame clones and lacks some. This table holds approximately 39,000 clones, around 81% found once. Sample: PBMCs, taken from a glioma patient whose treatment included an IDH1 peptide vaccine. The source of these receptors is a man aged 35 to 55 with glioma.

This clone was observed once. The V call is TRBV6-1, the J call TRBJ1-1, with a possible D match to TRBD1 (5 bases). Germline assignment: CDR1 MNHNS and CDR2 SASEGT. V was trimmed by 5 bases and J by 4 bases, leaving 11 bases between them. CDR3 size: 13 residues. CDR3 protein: CASSWDGLTEAFF. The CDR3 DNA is TGTGCCAGCAGTTGGGACGGGCTCACTGAAGCTTTCTTT.

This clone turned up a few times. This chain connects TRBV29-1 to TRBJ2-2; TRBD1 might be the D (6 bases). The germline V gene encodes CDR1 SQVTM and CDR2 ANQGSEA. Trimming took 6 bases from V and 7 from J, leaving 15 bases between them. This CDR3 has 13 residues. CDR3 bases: TGCAGCGTAGAGGACAGATTGGGCGGGGAGCTGTTTTTT. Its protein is CSVEDRLGGELFF.

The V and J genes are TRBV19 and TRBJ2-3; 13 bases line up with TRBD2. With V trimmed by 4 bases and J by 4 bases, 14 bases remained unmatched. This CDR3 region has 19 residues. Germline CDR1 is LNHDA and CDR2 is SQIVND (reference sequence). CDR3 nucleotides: TGTGCCAGTAGTACCCGGACTAGCGGGGGCCCCACCGTAGCAGATACGCAGTATTTT. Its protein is CASSTRTSGGPTVADTQYF.

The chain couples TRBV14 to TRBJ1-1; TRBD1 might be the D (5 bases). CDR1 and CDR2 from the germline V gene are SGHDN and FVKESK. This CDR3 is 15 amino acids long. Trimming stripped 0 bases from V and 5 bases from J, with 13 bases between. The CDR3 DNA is TGTGCCAGCAGCCAAGATCCAGCAGGGATGACTGAAGCTTTCTTT. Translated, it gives CASSQDPAGMTEAFF.

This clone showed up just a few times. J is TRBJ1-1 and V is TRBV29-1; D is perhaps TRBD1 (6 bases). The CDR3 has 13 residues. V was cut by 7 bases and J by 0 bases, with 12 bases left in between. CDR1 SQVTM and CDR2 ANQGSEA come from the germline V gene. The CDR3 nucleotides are TGCAGCGCCAGGGGCACATTGAACACTGAAGCTTTCTTT. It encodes CSARGTLNTEAFF.

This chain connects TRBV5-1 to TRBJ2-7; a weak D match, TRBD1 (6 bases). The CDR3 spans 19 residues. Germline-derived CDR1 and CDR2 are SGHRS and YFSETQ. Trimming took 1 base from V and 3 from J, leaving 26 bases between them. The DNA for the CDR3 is TGCGCCAGCAGCTTGCCTGCGGAAACCGACAGGCGGAAAAACTACGAGCAGTACTTC. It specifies CASSLPAETDRRKNYEQYF.

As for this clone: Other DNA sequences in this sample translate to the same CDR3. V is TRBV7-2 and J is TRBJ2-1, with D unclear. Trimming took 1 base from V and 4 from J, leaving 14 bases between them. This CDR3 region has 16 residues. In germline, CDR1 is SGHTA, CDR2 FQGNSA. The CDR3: CASSLGLAGRYNEQFF. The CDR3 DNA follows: TGTGCCAGCAGCTTAGGTCTTGCAGGAAGGTACAATGAGCAGTTCTTC.

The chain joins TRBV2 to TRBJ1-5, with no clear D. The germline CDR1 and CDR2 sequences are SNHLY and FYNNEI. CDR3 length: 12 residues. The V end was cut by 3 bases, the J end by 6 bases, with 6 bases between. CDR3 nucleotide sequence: TGTGCCAGCAGTGAGGACGGTCAGCCCCAGCATTTT. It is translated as CASSEDGQPQHF.

The CDR3 sequence is CASSPIAGDTDTQYF. CDR3 coding DNA: TGTGCCAGCAGCCCTATAGCGGGAGACACAGATACGCAGTATTTT. This sequence joins TRBV5-5 and TRBJ2-3; 9 nucleotides match TRBD2. The germline V gene encodes CDR1 SGHKS and CDR2 YYEKEE (reference sequence). V lost 4 bases to trimming and J lost 2 bases; unmatched junction nucleotides: 5. This CDR3 has 15 residues.

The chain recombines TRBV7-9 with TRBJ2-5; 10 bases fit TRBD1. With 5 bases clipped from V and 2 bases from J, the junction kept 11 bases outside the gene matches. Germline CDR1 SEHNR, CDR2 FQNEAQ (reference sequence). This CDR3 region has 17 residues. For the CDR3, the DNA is TGTGCCAGCAGCCGAGACAGGGGGCGCTTGGGGCAAGAGACCCAGTACTTC. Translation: CASSRDRGRLGQETQYF.

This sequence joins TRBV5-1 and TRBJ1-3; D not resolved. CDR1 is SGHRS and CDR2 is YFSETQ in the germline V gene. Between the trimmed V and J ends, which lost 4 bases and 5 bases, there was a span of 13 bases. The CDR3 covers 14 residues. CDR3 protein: CASSRGERRNTIYF. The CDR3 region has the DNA TGCGCCAGCAGCCGGGGAGAGAGAAGAAACACCATATATTTT.

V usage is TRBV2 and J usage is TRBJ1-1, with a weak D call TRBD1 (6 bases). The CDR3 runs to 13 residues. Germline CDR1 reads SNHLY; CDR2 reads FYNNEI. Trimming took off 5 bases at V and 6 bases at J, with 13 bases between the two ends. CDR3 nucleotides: TGTGCCAGCAGTACCGCAGGGGTTCCTGAAGCTTTCTTT. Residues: CASSTAGVPEAFF.

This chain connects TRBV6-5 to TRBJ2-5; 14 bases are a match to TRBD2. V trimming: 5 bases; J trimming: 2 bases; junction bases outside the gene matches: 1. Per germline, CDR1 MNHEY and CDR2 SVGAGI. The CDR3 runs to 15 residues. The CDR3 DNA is TGTGCCAGCAGTCGGACTAGCGGGGGGCAAGAGACCCAGTACTTC. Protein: CASSRTSGGQETQYF.

CDR3 sequence (DNA): TGTGCCAGCAGCAGGGGGTCCTACGAGCAGTACTTC. Amino acids: CASSRGSYEQYF. This chain connects TRBV5-6 to TRBJ2-7, with a weak D call TRBD1 (6 bases). The CDR3 has 12 amino acids. Deletions cut 4 bases from V and 1 base from J, with 6 bases between. CDR1 and CDR2 from the germline V gene are SGHDT and YYEEEE.

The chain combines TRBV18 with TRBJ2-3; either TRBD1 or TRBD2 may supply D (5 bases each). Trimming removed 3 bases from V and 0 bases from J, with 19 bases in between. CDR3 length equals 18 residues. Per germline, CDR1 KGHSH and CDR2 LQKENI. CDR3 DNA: TGTGCCAGCTCACCGACCAGGGATCCGGGACGAAGCACAGATACGCAGTATTTT. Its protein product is CASSPTRDPGRSTDTQYF.

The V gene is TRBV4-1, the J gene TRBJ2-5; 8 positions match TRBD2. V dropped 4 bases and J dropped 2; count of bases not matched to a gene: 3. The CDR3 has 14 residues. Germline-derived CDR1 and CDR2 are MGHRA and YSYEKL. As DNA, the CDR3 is TGCGCCAGCAGCCTACTAGCGGCTCAAGAGACCCAGTACTTC. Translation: CASSLLAAQETQYF.

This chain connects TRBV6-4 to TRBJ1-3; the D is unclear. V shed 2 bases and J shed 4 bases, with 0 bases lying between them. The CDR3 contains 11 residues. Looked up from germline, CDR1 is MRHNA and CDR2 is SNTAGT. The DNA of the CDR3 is TGTGCCAGCAGTGACGGAAACACCATATATTTT. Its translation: CASSDGNTIYF.

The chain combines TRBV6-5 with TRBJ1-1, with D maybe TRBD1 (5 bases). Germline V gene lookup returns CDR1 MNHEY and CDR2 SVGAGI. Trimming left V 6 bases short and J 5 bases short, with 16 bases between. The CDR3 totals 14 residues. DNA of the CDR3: TGTGCCAGCAGGGCAGGGAGGGGATGGACTGAAGCTTTCTTT. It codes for CASRAGRGWTEAFF.